The 30 T cell receptor beta chains in this list originate from one sample, sequenced in a study of T cell changes during pregnancy in multiple sclerosis. Some clones are missing from TCRdb's copy, which holds only in-frame ones; the method was immunoSEQ multiplex PCR. The sample holds about 15,000 clones, 95% to 96% seen once. The sequencing used peripheral blood, collected in the third trimester of pregnancy. These receptors came from a female donor with multiple sclerosis, enrolled in a pregnancy study.

The V and J genes are TRBV5-1 and TRBJ2-7; 7 positions agree with TRBD2. The CDR3 length is 14 residues. V trimming: 3 bases; J trimming: 1 base; junction bases outside the gene matches: 4. From germline, CDR1 is SGHRS and CDR2 YFSETQ. The CDR3, as DNA: TGCGCCAGCAGCTCGGGGGGTAGGTCCTACGAGCAGTACTTC. Translating gives CASSSGGRSYEQYF. The entire variable domain, with the rest obtained from reference TRBV5-1 and TRBJ2-7, is as follows: KAGVTQTPRYLIKTRGQQVTLSCSPISGHRSVSWYQQTPGQGLQFLFEYFSETQRNKGNFPGRFSGRQFSNSRSEMNVSTLELGDSALYLCASSSGGRSYEQYFGPGTRLTVT.

The rearrangement links TRBV19 to TRBJ2-7; D is perhaps TRBD2 (6 bases). Between the trimmed V and J ends, which lost 1 base and 4 bases, there was a span of 14 bases. The germline V gene has CDR1 LNHDA and CDR2 SQIVND (reference sequence). The CDR3 is 15 residues long. The CDR3 protein is CASSIGRGLLYEQYF. The CDR3 DNA reads as TGTGCCAGTAGTATAGGGCGGGGACTCCTTTACGAGCAGTACTTC.

V gene TRBV28 combines with J gene TRBJ1-5; D gene unclear. The CDR3 extends over 13 amino acids. V lost 6 bases to trimming and J lost 5 bases, with 11 bases between them. Per the germline V gene, CDR1 is MDHEN and CDR2 is SYDVKM. The CDR3 DNA sequence: TGTGCCAGCAGCATCTATGCGGATCAGCCCCAGCATTTT. It codes for CASSIYADQPQHF.

The CDR3 DNA reads TGTGCCAGCAGCCCAGGGGGCCACTCTGGAGAGACCCAGTACTTC. The encoded protein is CASSPGGHSGETQYF. The chain is built from TRBV7-9 and TRBJ2-5; 8 bases fit TRBD1. Trimming removed 5 bases from V and 4 bases from J; junction bases left unmatched: 9. The V gene's germline CDR1 is SEHNR and CDR2 FQNEAQ (reference sequence). This CDR3 region has 15 residues.

This clone has a single count. The chain couples TRBV11-2 to TRBJ2-7; D remains unclear. The length of the CDR3 is 13 residues. V was pared by 3 bases and J by 5 bases, with 11 bases between. The V gene's germline CDR1 is SGHAT and CDR2 FQNNGV. For the CDR3, the DNA is TGTGCCAGCAGCTTTTACGGTGCCGACGAGCAGTACTTC. Its translation: CASSFYGADEQYF.

The chain combines TRBV2 with TRBJ1-3, with 8 positions matching TRBD1. CDR3 length: 15 amino acids. The V gene's germline CDR1 is SNHLY and CDR2 FYNNEI. The V gene end was trimmed by 3 bases and the J gene end by 3 bases; junction bases not matched to a gene: 4. CDR3 DNA: TGTGCCAGCAGTGAGCAGGGGGCTAGTGGAAACACCATATATTTT. Translating it yields CASSEQGASGNTIYF.

The genes are TRBV9 and TRBJ1-3, with D unclear. The CDR3 totals 16 residues. CDR1 is SGDLS, CDR2 YYNGEE, per germline. Trimming shortened V by 0 bases and J by 0 bases, and 10 bases separated the two germline ends. The chain's CDR3 is CASSVGALHSGNTIYF. Here the CDR3 DNA reads TGTGCCAGCAGCGTAGGGGCCCTCCACTCTGGAAACACCATATATTTT.

This clone occurred once. The chain has TRBV7-9 and TRBJ2-5; 9 bases map to TRBD2. The trim removed 5 bases at V and 0 bases at J, leaving 13 bases unmatched. Germline CDR1 is SEHNR and CDR2 is FQNEAQ (reference sequence). This CDR3 comprises 18 residues. CDR3 region: CASSLRGGALAHQETQYF. CDR3 coding DNA: TGTGCCAGCAGCCTCCGCGGGGGGGCATTAGCCCACCAAGAGACCCAGTACTTC.

The genes are TRBV28 and TRBJ2-5, with a weak D call TRBD2 (5 bases). The CDR3 has 13 residues. V dropped 3 bases and J dropped 3 bases, with 8 bases sitting between them. From germline, CDR1 is MDHEN and CDR2 SYDVKM. This CDR3 reads CASSLAGKETQYF. The CDR3 bases are TGTGCCAGCAGTTTGGCGGGCAAAGAGACCCAGTACTTC. Combining the CDR3 with reference TRBV28 and TRBJ2-5 gives the whole variable domain DVKVTQSSRYLVKRTGEKVFLECVQDMDHENMFWYRQDPGLGLRLIYFSYDVKMKEKGDIPEGYSVSREKKERFSLILESASTNQTSMYLCASSLAGKETQYFGPGTRLLVL.

The rearrangement joins TRBV6-1 to TRBJ1-1, with 10 positions matching TRBD1. The CDR3 extends over 14 amino acids. Germline trimming cut 7 bases from V and 4 bases from J; bases unmatched to any gene: 6. Germline V gives CDR1 MNHNS, CDR2 SASEGT. The CDR3 DNA is TGTGCCAGCATCCCATGGGACAGGGGCACTGAAGCTTTCTTT. This translates into CASIPWDRGTEAFF.

V is TRBV4-3 and J is TRBJ1-6, with D tentatively TRBD1 (6 bases). CDR3 length: 18 amino acids. The germline CDR1 and CDR2 sequences are LGHNA and YSLEER. V was clipped by 0 bases and J by 6 bases, with 18 bases between them. The CDR3 spells CASSQDAGRGFSNSPLHF. The CDR3 nucleotides are TGCGCCAGCAGCCAAGATGCAGGGAGGGGGTTCTCTAATTCACCCCTCCACTTT.

The rearrangement uses TRBV2 and TRBJ2-2; TRBD2 agrees at 9 bases. The V gene end was trimmed by 6 bases and the J gene end by 2 bases; junction bases not matched to a gene: 10. CDR3 size: 17 residues. CDR1 and CDR2 from the germline V gene are SNHLY and FYNNEI. The CDR3 nucleotides read TGTGCCAGCAGGTTAAGGGCTAGCGGGACTAACACCGGGGAGCTGTTTTTT. This gives the protein CASRLRASGTNTGELFF.

The chain joins TRBV4-2 to TRBJ2-3; possible D gene TRBD2, 6 bases. The V end was cut by 4 bases, the J end by 3 bases, with 17 bases between. Germline V CDR1 and CDR2: LGHNA, YNFKEQ. The CDR3 consists of 16 residues. CDR3 residues: CASSPRTSLITDTQYF. The CDR3 bases are TGTGCCAGCAGCCCGAGAACTAGCTTAATAACAGATACGCAGTATTTT.

This chain links TRBV9 with TRBJ2-6, with 7 nucleotides matching TRBD2. The CDR3 totals 19 residues. Germline CDR1 SGDLS, CDR2 YYNGEE. V lost 3 bases and J lost 0; bases outside the gene matches: 12. CDR3 sequence reads: CASSALPGEGSSGANVLTF. In DNA, the CDR3 is TGTGCCAGCAGCGCACTCCCCGGGGAGGGAAGCTCTGGGGCCAACGTCCTGACTTTC.

The chain links TRBV5-4 to TRBJ2-3; tentative D call: TRBD2 (6 bases). In germline, CDR1 is SGHNT, CDR2 YYREEE (reference sequence). Trimming took off 3 bases at V and 4 bases at J, with 21 bases between the two ends. This CDR3 has 17 residues. The CDR3 region has the DNA TGTGCCAGCAGCTCATACGGAGGGTTCTCGGGTCCAGATACGCAGTATTTT. This encodes CASSSYGGFSGPDTQYF.

This chain connects TRBV15 to TRBJ2-7; perhaps TRBD2 as D (5 bases). From germline, CDR1 is LNHNV and CDR2 YYDKDF (reference sequence). The CDR3 loop spans 14 amino acids. With 0 bases removed from V and 4 bases from J, the gap between germline ends came to 10 bases. Written as DNA, the CDR3 is TGTGCCACCAGCAGAGATTTAGCGCGATACGAGCAGTACTTC. As protein: CATSRDLARYEQYF.

V and J are TRBV19 and TRBJ2-1; D possibly corresponds to TRBD2 (5 bases). CDR1 is LNHDA, CDR2 SQIVND, per germline (reference sequence). The CDR3 loop spans 13 amino acids. V lost 4 bases and J 6 bases, leaving 10 bases between the germline ends. In DNA, the CDR3 is TGTGCCAGTAGTACCTCCCGGGGCAATGAGCAGTTCTTC. Its translation: CASSTSRGNEQFF.

The chain couples TRBV7-8 to TRBJ2-1, with TRBD2 identical over 9 bases. CDR3 size: 14 residues. Losses at the gene ends were 5 bases for V and 9 bases for J; bases not matched to a gene: 8. CDR1 SGHVS and CDR2 FQNEAQ come from the germline V gene. CDR3 DNA sequence: TGTGCCAGCAGCCCAGGGACTAGCACGGGTGAGCAGTTCTTC. It translates to CASSPGTSTGEQFF.

The CDR3 DNA reads as TGTGCCAGCAGCTTTCGAGGGAGCACTGAAGCTTTCTTT. As protein: CASSFRGSTEAFF. The gene calls are TRBV5-5 and TRBJ1-1; D is unresolved. This CDR3 is 13 amino acids long. Germline CDR1 and CDR2: SGHKS and YYEKEE (reference sequence). Trimming took off 2 bases at V and 4 bases at J, with 9 bases between the two ends.

The chain joins TRBV9 to TRBJ2-3; D is ambiguous. In germline, CDR1 is SGDLS, CDR2 YYNGEE. The V end was cut by 1 base, the J end by 1 base, with 7 bases between. The CDR3 contains 14 residues. DNA of the CDR3: TGTGCCAGCAGCGTATCTAGTCGCACAGATACGCAGTATTTT. The encoded protein is CASSVSSRTDTQYF.

This clone was counted once. The chain couples TRBV5-1 to TRBJ1-1; 7 nucleotides align to TRBD1. The CDR3 has 12 residues. Trimming cost V 4 bases and J 6 bases; bases outside gene matches: 3. Germline V gene sequence: CDR1 SGHRS, CDR2 YFSETQ. Written as DNA, the CDR3 is TGCGCCAGCAGCCTCCAGGGGGCTGAAGCTTTCTTT. As protein: CASSLQGAEAFF.

The V and J genes are TRBV19 and TRBJ1-4, with 7 bases identical to TRBD1. J was trimmed by 3 bases and V by 9 bases; bases with no gene match: 13. Germline V gene sequence: CDR1 LNHDA, CDR2 SQIVND (reference sequence). CDR3 size: 16 residues. Here the CDR3 reads CASGRTGGQANEKLFF. Here the CDR3 DNA reads TGTGCCAGCGGCCGAACAGGCGGACAGGCTAATGAAAAACTGTTTTTT.

V usage is TRBV27 and J usage is TRBJ1-5; D gene unclear. Trimming stripped 6 bases from V and 7 bases from J, with 13 bases between. The CDR3 has 13 residues. CDR1 and CDR2 (germline): MNHEY, SMNVEV (reference sequence). The CDR3 region is CASRRVSGQPQHF. The CDR3 DNA reads as TGTGCCAGCAGGAGGGTGTCCGGACAGCCCCAGCATTTT.

V is TRBV7-6 and J is TRBJ2-5, with D perhaps TRBD2 (6 bases). This CDR3 region has 16 residues. Trimming took off 3 bases at V and 1 base at J, with 15 bases between the two ends. Germline CDR1 SGHVS, CDR2 FNYEAQ. Written as DNA, the CDR3 is TGTGCCAGCAGCTTTAGTGGGGCGGGGATCCAAGAGACCCAGTACTTC. This sequence encodes CASSFSGAGIQETQYF.

The rearrangement uses TRBV29-1 and TRBJ1-4; D unclear. Germline CDR1 reads SQVTM; CDR2 reads ANQGSEA. Deletions cut 6 bases from V and 5 bases from J, with 16 bases between. The CDR3 consists of 14 residues. The CDR3 DNA sequence: TGCAGCGTGGGTGGGAGGGCGAGGAATGAAAAACTGTTTTTT. Translating gives CSVGGRARNEKLFF.

The chain is built from TRBV9 and TRBJ2-2, with D possibly TRBD1 on 6 matching bases. This CDR3 is built from 13 residues. V was trimmed by 4 bases and J by 4 bases, leaving 8 bases between them. Germline values: CDR1 SGDLS, CDR2 YYNGEE. Here the CDR3 reads CASSLDSTGELFF. CDR3 nucleotides: TGTGCCAGCAGCCTGGACAGCACCGGGGAGCTGTTTTTT.

The V gene is TRBV6-1, the J gene TRBJ2-3; tentatively, D is TRBD2 (5 bases). The germline gives CDR1 MNHNS, CDR2 SASEGT. The CDR3 covers 14 residues. V was shortened by 7 bases and J by 6 bases, with 17 bases between the two germline ends. DNA for the CDR3: TGTGCCAGCACCCGAACCCTCGGGGTCGATACGCAGTATTTT. This translates into CASTRTLGVDTQYF.

The rearrangement uses TRBV7-9 and TRBJ2-5; D is unresolved. Trimming cost V 5 bases and J 4 bases, with 8 bases left between them. CDR3 length equals 12 residues. Per germline, CDR1 SEHNR and CDR2 FQNEAQ (reference sequence). The CDR3 DNA reads TGTGCCAGCAGCCTCGACTTAGAGACCCAGTACTTC. This translates into CASSLDLETQYF.

V is TRBV2 and J is TRBJ2-2; 9 nucleotides line up with TRBD1. CDR3 length: 15 residues. V was clipped by 6 bases and J by 1 base; unmatched bases: 3. Per germline, CDR1 SNHLY and CDR2 FYNNEI. CDR3 sequence (DNA): TGTGCCAGCAGGGGACAGGGTAGGAACACCGGGGAGCTGTTTTTT. Protein: CASRGQGRNTGELFF.

This chain joins TRBV5-1 and TRBJ2-1; TRBD1 matches 9 bases. This CDR3 is built from 14 residues. CDR1 is SGHRS and CDR2 is YFSETQ in the germline V gene. With 7 bases clipped from V and 4 bases from J, the junction kept 6 bases outside the gene matches. The CDR3 region has the DNA TGCGCCAGCCGAGGGACAGGGAGATACAATGAGCAGTTCTTC. It codes for CASRGTGRYNEQFF.